This record concerns one T cell receptor beta chain sequence. This sample stems from a study of blood T cell repertoires in COVID-19. Study overall: Both acute and convalescent COVID-19 samples were obtained from the United States, Italy and Spain. T cells, B-cell-depleted T cells, or PBMCs provided the cDNA or gDNA that served as material.

After removal of 3 bases from V and 1 base from J, the junction contained 5 bases not matched to a gene. The CDR3 loop spans 15 amino acids. Clones were sequenced by immunoSEQ multiplex PCR, and TCRdb holds only the in-frame ones, with some missing. The sample records 120,000 to 150,000 clones, around 83% being singletons. Sequencing was performed on peripheral blood. The chain couples TRBV5-3 to TRBJ1-2, with 8 bases aligning to TRBD1. TRBV5-3 is reported as an ORF; its role is uncertain. The clonotype was recovered from a human donor with acute or convalescent COVID-19. The donor label of this sample is uncertain. The CDR3 is CARSYGQGVNYGYTF. In DNA form, the CDR3 reads TGTGCCAGAAGCTATGGACAGGGAGTTAACTATGGCTACACCTTC.